This paragraph covers one TCR beta chain sequence. This clonotype has a handful of counts. Its antigen remains undetermined. Base qualities are missing; no much larger clone stands one base away. The sample belongs to a study of T cells in Graves' hyperthyroidism and ophthalmopathy (dated by TCRdb to between 2019 and 2020). Notes on the research overall: Peripheral blood samples were taken at the time of initial diagnosis, prior to any treatment. TCR V-J signatures able to tell the groups apart were searched for in a discovery cohort of 90 to 100 patients, of whom roughly 42 had Graves' ophthalmopathy and about 55 had stable Graves' hyperthyroidism. According to the paper, TCR Vbeta CDR3 sequencing was carried out on around 140 peripheral blood samples, which came from some 41 ophthalmopathy, 70 to 80 hyperthyroidism and approximately 17 progressor patients. After sampling, hyperthyroidism patients received methimazole starting at 30 mg daily, and ophthalmopathy patients received high-dose intravenous methylprednisolone. In six Graves' hyperthyroidism patients, the study also compared T-cell repertoires from thyroid tissue with T-cell repertoires from blood. The 100 discovery patients were divided at random into training and test sets in a 7:3 ratio. Prospective prediction of ophthalmopathy was tested in an independent validation cohort consisting of about 19 hyperthyroidism patients and around 16 patients who later progressed to ophthalmopathy. Study-wide findings and limitations: Blood samples also contained most of the expanded thyroid clonotypes (frequency above 0.001), which suggests that blood repertoires may reflect thyroid immune responses. A model built on a 13 V-J signature distinguished ophthalmopathy from stable hyperthyroidism, reaching roughly 88% sensitivity and 81.08% specificity in cross-validation and 80%/75% in testing. Sample size was not statistically predetermined, and investigators were not blinded to group allocation. In validation, progression to ophthalmopathy was predicted by the model with almost 71% sensitivity and roughly 76% specificity, a median of approximately 7.1 months before onset.

CDR1 and CDR2 are drawn from the germline V gene (reference sequence): GTSNPN, SVGIG. The CDR3 has 13 amino acids, counting the end cysteine and phenylalanine. Solely the CDR3 DNA is kept, with 39 bases framed from the first base. The V end gives up 1 base and the J end 7 bases, leaving 4 bases in the junction not matched to a gene. The TCR beta CDR3 regions were amplified from the RNA transcripts. A first-round RT-PCR of the TCR CDR3 used the HTBI primer set with the Qiagen OneStep RT-PCR kit. Libraries were constructed in a second round of multiplex PCR, after which size selection and purification were performed. Libraries were sequenced paired-end with 100 bp reads on an Illumina HiSeq2000. The published analysis was carried out like this. SOAPnuke was used to process the raw data, removing reads that contained adapters or uncalled bases, had a mean Phred below 15, or lacked an exact match to the constant primer or identifier. COPE v1.2.5 was used to merge the high-quality paired reads, and each unique nucleotide sequence was defined as a clonotype. MiTCR v1.1 was used to align the clonotypes against IMGT TRBV, TRBD and TRBJ reference segments. The analysis included only V-J combinations with a frequency above 0.0001, which together covered approximately 99% of the repertoires. A TCS score was defined as the ratio of F50 (clonal expansion) to E x V (chaos), with BLOSUM62-based TCRdist applied between CDR3 peptides within each V-J. Welch's t-statistics and random forest reduced around 550 V-J features to 10 to 15, which were used in a naive Bayes classifier (R e1071). The public reads were quality trimmed at Q25 with fastp and then assembled into clones with MiXCR by TCRdb, keeping productive beta chains. Records with the same CDR3 protein are collapsed into one entry carrying the most frequent genes and DNA. The authors' filters were not applied to this entry. This sample has some 530,000 distinct CDR3 sequences in its table, and about 20% of those were observed once. Of the sample, around 54% falls within the top ten clones.

In the ophthalmopathy patients, disease was moderately to severely active, with a Clinical Activity Score of 3 or more, a NOSPECS grade of 4 or more, and a duration of less than 3 months. Patients with uncontrolled infections, other autoimmune diseases, pregnancy or lactation were excluded. Clinical symptoms, serum thyroxine and TRAb, thyroid ultrasound, and orbital computed tomography formed the basis for the diagnoses. Ficoll-Paque density gradient centrifugation was used to isolate PBMCs from 9.5 to 10 ml of fresh peripheral blood. Total RNA was extracted with Trizol reagent, and quality was checked on an Agilent 2100 Bioanalyzer.

Sequencing was carried out using blood. This chain joins TRBV30 to TRBJ1-2; 9 bases in between match TRBD1. The sequence came from a woman in her sixties or seventies with Graves' ophthalmopathy. The CDR3 loop reads CAWSADRGFGYTF. The nucleotide sequence reads TGTGCCTGGAGTGCGGACAGGGGATTTGGCTACACCTTC.